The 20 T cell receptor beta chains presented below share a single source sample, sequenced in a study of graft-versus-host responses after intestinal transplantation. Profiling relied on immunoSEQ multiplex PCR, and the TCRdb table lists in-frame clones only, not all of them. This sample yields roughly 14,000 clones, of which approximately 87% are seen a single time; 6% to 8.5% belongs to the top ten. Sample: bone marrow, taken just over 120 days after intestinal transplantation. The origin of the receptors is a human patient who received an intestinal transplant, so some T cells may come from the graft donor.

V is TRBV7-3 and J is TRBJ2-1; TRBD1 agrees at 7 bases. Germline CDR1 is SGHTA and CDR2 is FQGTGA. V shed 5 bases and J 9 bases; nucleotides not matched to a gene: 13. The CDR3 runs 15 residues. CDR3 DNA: TGTGCCAGCAGCCAGGAGGTGGGACAGTCAATTGAGCAGTTCTTC. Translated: CASSQEVGQSIEQFF.

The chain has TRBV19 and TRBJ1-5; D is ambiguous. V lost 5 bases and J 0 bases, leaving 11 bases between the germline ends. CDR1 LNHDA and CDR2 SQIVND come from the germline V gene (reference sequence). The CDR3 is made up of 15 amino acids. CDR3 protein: CASSEAEYSNQPQHF. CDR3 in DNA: TGTGCCAGTAGTGAGGCAGAGTATAGCAATCAGCCCCAGCATTTT.

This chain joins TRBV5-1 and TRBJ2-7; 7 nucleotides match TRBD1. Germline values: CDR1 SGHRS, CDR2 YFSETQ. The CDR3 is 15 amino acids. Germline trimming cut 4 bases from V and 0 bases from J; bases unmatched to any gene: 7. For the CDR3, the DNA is TGCGCCAGCAGCCCGCGGACAGGAAGCTCCTACGAGCAGTACTTC. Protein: CASSPRTGSSYEQYF.

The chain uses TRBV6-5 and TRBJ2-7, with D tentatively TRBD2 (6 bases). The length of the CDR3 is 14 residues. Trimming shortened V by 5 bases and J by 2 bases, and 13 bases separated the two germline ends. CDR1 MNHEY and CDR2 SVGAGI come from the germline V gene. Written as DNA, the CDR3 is TGTGCCAGCAGTCCCGGACTACTCACCTACGAGCAGTACTTC. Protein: CASSPGLLTYEQYF.

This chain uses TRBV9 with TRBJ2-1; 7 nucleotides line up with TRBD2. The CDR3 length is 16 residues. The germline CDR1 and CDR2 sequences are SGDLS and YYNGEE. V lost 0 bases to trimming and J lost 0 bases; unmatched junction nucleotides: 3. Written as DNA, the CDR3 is TGTGCCAGCAGCGTAGGGGCGGGGGTCTCCTACAATGAGCAGTTCTTC. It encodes CASSVGAGVSYNEQFF.

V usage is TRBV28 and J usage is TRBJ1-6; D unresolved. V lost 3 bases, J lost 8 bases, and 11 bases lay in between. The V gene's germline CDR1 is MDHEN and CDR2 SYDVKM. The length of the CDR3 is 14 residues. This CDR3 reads CASSFSTAYSPLHF. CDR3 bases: TGTGCCAGCAGTTTTTCGACGGCGTATTCACCCCTCCACTTT.

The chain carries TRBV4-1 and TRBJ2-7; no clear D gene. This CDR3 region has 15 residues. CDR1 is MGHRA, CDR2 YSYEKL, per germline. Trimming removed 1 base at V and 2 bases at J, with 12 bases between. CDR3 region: CASSQVSDMAYEQYF. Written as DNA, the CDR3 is TGCGCCAGCAGCCAAGTTTCCGACATGGCCTACGAGCAGTACTTC.

Here the CDR3 DNA reads TGTGCCAGCAGTTTCGGCAGGGTGGGGGTTAATGAAAAACTGTTTTTT. This sequence encodes CASSFGRVGVNEKLFF. This chain uses TRBV27 with TRBJ1-4, with TRBD1 as a possible D gene (5 bases). The CDR3 spans 16 residues. The V gene's germline CDR1 is MNHEY and CDR2 SMNVEV (reference sequence). Trimming cost V 3 bases and J 4 bases, with 15 bases left between them.

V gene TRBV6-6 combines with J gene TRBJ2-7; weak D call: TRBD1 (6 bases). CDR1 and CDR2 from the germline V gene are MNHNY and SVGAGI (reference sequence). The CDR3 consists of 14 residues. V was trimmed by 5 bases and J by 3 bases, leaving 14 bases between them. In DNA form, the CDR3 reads TGTGCCAGCAGTCTACAGGGACAAGGCTACGAGCAGTACTTC. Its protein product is CASSLQGQGYEQYF.

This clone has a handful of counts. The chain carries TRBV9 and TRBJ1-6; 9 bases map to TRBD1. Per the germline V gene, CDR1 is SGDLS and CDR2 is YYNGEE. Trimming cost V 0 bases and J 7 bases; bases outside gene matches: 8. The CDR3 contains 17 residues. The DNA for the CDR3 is TGTGCCAGCAGCGTAGAGGCCGTGACAGGGGGAAATTCACCCCTCCACTTT. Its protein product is CASSVEAVTGGNSPLHF.

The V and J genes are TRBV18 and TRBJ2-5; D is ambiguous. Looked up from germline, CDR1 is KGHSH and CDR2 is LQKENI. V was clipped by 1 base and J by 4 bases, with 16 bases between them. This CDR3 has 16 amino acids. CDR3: CASSPLAASERETQYF. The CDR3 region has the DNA TGTGCCAGCTCACCACTTGCGGCCTCGGAGCGAGAGACCCAGTACTTC. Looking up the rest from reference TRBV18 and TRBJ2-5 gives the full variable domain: NAGVMQNPRHLVRRRGQEARLRCSPMKGHSHVYWYRQLPEEGLKFMVYLQKENIIDESGMPKERFSAEFPKEGPSILRIQQVVRGDSAAYFCASSPLAASERETQYFGPGTRLLVL.

The CDR3 nucleotides are TGCAGCGTGGAGTCCGGGACTAGCTACAATGAGCAGTTCTTC. Translation: CSVESGTSYNEQFF. The chain joins TRBV29-1 to TRBJ2-1, with 8 bases aligning to TRBD2. V lost 6 bases to trimming and J lost 3 bases; unmatched junction nucleotides: 7. Germline CDR1 reads SQVTM; CDR2 reads ANQGSEA. There are 14 residues in the CDR3.

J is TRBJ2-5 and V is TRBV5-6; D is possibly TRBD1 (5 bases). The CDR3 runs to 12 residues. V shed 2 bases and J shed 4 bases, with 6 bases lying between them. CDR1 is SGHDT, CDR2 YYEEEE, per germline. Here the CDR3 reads CASSLRGETQYF. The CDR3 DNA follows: TGTGCCAGCAGCTTAAGGGGAGAGACCCAGTACTTC.

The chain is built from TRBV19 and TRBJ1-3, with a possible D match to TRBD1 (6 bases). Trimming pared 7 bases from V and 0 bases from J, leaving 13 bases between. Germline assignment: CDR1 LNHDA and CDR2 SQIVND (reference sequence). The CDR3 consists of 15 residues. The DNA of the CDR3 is TGTGCCAGTACCCCGGACAGACTCTCTGGAAACACCATATATTTT. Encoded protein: CASTPDRLSGNTIYF.

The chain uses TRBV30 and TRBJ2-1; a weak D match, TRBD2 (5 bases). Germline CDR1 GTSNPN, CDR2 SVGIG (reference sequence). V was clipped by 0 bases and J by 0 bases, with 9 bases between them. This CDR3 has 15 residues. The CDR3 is CAWSVLGSSYNEQFF. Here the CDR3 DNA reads TGTGCCTGGAGTGTCCTAGGGAGCTCCTACAATGAGCAGTTCTTC.

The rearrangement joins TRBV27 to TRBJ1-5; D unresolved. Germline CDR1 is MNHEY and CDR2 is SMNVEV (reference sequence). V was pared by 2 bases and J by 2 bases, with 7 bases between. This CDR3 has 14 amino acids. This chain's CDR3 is CASSLSTGNQPQHF. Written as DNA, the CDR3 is TGTGCCAGCAGTTTAAGTACAGGCAATCAGCCCCAGCATTTT.

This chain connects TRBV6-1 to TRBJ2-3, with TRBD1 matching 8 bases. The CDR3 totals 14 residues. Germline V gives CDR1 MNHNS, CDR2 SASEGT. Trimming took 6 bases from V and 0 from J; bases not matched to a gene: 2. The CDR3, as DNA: TGTGCCAGCAGACGGGACAGGAGCACAGATACGCAGTATTTT. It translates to CASRRDRSTDTQYF.

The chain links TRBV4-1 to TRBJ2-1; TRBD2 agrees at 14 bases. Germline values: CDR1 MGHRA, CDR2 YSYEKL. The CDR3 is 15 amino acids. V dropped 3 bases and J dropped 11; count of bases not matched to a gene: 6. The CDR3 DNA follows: TGCGCCAGCAGCCAGAGACTAGCGGGAGGGCCCAAGCAGTTCTTC. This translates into CASSQRLAGGPKQFF.

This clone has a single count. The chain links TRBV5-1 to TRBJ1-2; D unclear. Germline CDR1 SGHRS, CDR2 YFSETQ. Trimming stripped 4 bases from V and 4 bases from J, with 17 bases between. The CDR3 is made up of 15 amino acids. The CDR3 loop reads CASSPDPAISYGYTF. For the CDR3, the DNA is TGCGCCAGCAGCCCGGACCCGGCTATTAGCTATGGCTACACCTTC.

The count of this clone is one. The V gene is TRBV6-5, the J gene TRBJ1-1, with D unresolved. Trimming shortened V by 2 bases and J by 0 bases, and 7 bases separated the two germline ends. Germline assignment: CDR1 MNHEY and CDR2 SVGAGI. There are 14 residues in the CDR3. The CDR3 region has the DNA TGTGCCAGCAGTTACCGACCGCTGAACACTGAAGCTTTCTTT. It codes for CASSYRPLNTEAFF.